A selection of T cell receptor beta chains follows, all from one sample in a study of monozygotic twins with inflammatory bowel disease. TCRdb reprocessed the 5' RACE reads, with one entry per CDR3 protein and no DNA. This repertoire comprises approximately 400,000 distinct CDR3 sequences; its ten largest clones make up approximately 2.3%. Sequencing was carried out using blood. These receptor sequences come from a human donor with ulcerative colitis or Crohn's disease, or a healthy co-twin of an affected twin (not recorded which). Each CDR3 is given with its conserved first and last residue.

J | V | CDR3
TRBJ1-2 | TRBV27 | CASSLSGFYTLNYGYTF
TRBJ2-7 | TRBV6-2/TRBV6-3 | CASSYPESGTTYEQYF
TRBJ2-7 | TRBV6-1 | CASSESANGRTGQYF
TRBJ1-1 | TRBV7-2 | CASSRGQGSEAFF
TRBJ2-4 | TRBV12-3/TRBV12-4 | CASSLGRGRQNIQYF
TRBJ2-3 | TRBV18 | CASSPETSSDTQYF
TRBJ2-2 | TRBV6-1 | CASREAGGYTGELFF
TRBJ1-2 | TRBV28 | CASSLLAPGVYGYTF
TRBJ2-6 | TRBV4-2 | CASSRLYRDRVVTGANVLTF
TRBJ1-1 | TRBV29-1 | CSVAGTGANYEAFF
TRBJ2-1 | TRBV27 | CASSLSGGGALNEQFF
TRBJ2-3 | TRBV6-5 | CASSRAGGTQYF
TRBJ2-2 | TRBV7-7 | CASSLGSGLNTGELFF
TRBJ2-1 | TRBV2 | CASRTPGQGSYNEQFF
TRBJ2-3 | TRBV5-1 | CASSLRGLETDTQYF
TRBJ2-7 | TRBV28 | CASSSPTRYEQYF
TRBJ1-3 | TRBV3-1 | CASSQVPGGNTIYF
TRBJ1-1 | TRBV6-1 | CASSPVSRGKVNTEAFF
TRBJ2-2 | TRBV7-2 | CASSSRTSTYTGELFF
TRBJ1-5 | TRBV30 | CAWGTGLDQPQHF
TRBJ2-7 | TRBV3-1 | CASSQDRGSGYEQYF
TRBJ2-1 | TRBV6-2/TRBV6-3 | CASSKGLDRYNEQFF
TRBJ2-1 | TRBV5-1 | CASRHDGTGTYNEQFF
TRBJ2-7 | TRBV10-3 | CAIKGRNYEQYF
TRBJ2-1 | TRBV7-6 | CASGGVGGIGEQFF
TRBJ2-1 | TRBV20-1 | CSARDWGSGGSYNEQFF
TRBJ2-5 | TRBV11-2 | CASSSYPGTSGGDQETQYF
TRBJ2-1 | TRBV5-4 | CASSLMKLKGGEQFF
TRBJ2-7 | TRBV27 | CASSPTGPRYEQYF
TRBJ2-7 | TRBV2 | CASSVKGFSYEQYF
TRBJ2-7 | TRBV20-1 | CSANRDRSYEQYF
TRBJ2-2 | TRBV5-1 | CASSLAGGGVRTGELFF
TRBJ2-7 | TRBV3-1 | CASSQTRQGKQYF
TRBJ2-5 | TRBV20-1 | CSASPGGRGETQYF
TRBJ2-5 | TRBV24-1 | CATSVWTGYQETQYF
TRBJ2-2 | TRBV5-1 | CASSLTYGSTGELFF
TRBJ2-5 | TRBV7-8 | CASSSQGTQYF
TRBJ2-5 | TRBV6-6 | CASTNTGETQYF
TRBJ2-7 | TRBV12-3/TRBV12-4 | CASRNTPLTYEQYF
TRBJ2-7 | TRBV5-1 | CASSKTDRDHEQYF
TRBJ1-5 | TRBV20-1 | CSALSGQGNQPQHF
TRBJ2-5 | TRBV19 | CASSISAASETQYF
TRBJ2-7 | TRBV7-2 | CASSLGRGRTLAYEQYF
TRBJ2-7 | TRBV29-1 | CSVRLADYYEQYF
TRBJ2-1 | TRBV15 | CATSPRLASYHEQFF
TRBJ2-3 | TRBV3-1 | CASSLKSTGDTQYF
TRBJ2-3 | TRBV7-9 | CASSFPLSGTSTDTQYF
TRBJ1-5 | TRBV5-1 | CASSFGDGSNQPQHF
TRBJ1-2 | TRBV6-2/TRBV6-3 | CASSKTPGDGYTF
TRBJ2-7 | TRBV11-1 | CASSLDSGRFKSRGMQYF
TRBJ1-5 | TRBV7-2 | CASSAAGTTSQPQHF
TRBJ1-1 | TRBV21-1 | CASSKVNTEAFF
TRBJ1-2 | TRBV5-1 | CASSLARFYGYTF
TRBJ1-4 | TRBV4-1 | CASSQDLGAFNEKLFF
TRBJ2-7 | TRBV24-1 | CATSDLGAYEQYF
TRBJ2-7 | TRBV6-6 | CASSTDREYEQYF
TRBJ2-5 | TRBV29-1 | CSAKLRGGRETQYF
TRBJ1-1 | TRBV7-8 | CASSPRQRYTEAFF
TRBJ1-1 | TRBV29-1 | CSVGRAPGAFF